The T cell receptor (beta chain) described here comes from a study of blood T cell repertoires in COVID-19. Study as a whole: Acute and convalescent COVID-19 specimens originated in the United States, Italy and Spain.

Ages ranged from about 18 to 89 years, with residence in approximately 23 US areas. Participants were placed into cohorts based on the clinical history they reported. Original processing methods: Estimation of nucleated cell counts relied on the amplification of reference gene primers. TCRdb's copy holds only in-frame clones and misses some; the assay was immunoSEQ multiplex PCR. For V, J and clone size, that table is used; D and trimming come from the DNA. The data show about 430,000 clones, with about 88% seen just once and approximately 1.5% held by the top ten. CDR1 is MNHEY and CDR2 is SMNVEV in the germline V gene (reference sequence). There are 15 residues in the CDR3. V was clipped by 2 bases and J by 4 bases, with 12 bases between them.

The sample comprised PBMCs or T cells enriched from blood (not recorded which). The sequence was obtained from a young woman who had been exposed to COVID-19. V is TRBV27 and J is TRBJ1-5; perhaps TRBD1 as D (5 bases). CDR3 nucleotides: TGTGCCAGCAGTTTAGCAGGGCAACTGAATCAGCCCCAGCATTTT. Translating it yields CASSLAGQLNQPQHF.